Following are 12 T cell receptor beta chains from one sample sequenced in a study of T cells in Graves' hyperthyroidism and ophthalmopathy. Using RNA transcripts as the source, TCR beta CDR3 regions were amplified. The study used the HTBI primer set for a first-round RT-PCR of the TCR CDR3. TCRdb independently ran MiXCR on the multiplex PCR reads; one entry per CDR3 protein. The data contain about 570,000 distinct CDR3 sequences, 46% of them singletons. The sample consisted of peripheral blood or thyroid tissue (not recorded which). All receptors come from an adult woman with Graves' disease, either hyperthyroidism or ophthalmopathy (not recorded which).

J is TRBJ1-2 and V is TRBV7-6; D call uncertain. The CDR3 contains 11 residues. CDR1 and CDR2 from the germline V gene are SGHVS and FNYEAQ. Trimming took off 5 bases at V and 9 bases at J, with 10 bases between the two ends. The CDR3 protein is CASSLWVCYTF. DNA of the CDR3: TGTGCCAGCAGCCTGTGGGTATGCTACACCTTC. Together with reference TRBV7-6 and TRBJ1-2, the CDR3 gives the full variable domain: GAGVSQSPRYKVTKRGQDVALRCDPISGHVSLYWYRQALGQGPEFLTYFNYEAQQDKSGLPNDRFSAERPEGSISTLTIQRTEQRDSAMYRCASSLWVCYTFGSGTRLTVV.

The chain is built from TRBV10-3 and TRBJ2-2, with 8 bases that match TRBD1. The CDR3 spans 14 residues. The V gene end was trimmed by 10 bases and the J gene end by 1 base; junction bases not matched to a gene: 5. Germline CDR1 and CDR2: ENHRY and SYGVKD. The CDR3, as DNA: TGTGCCACCAGGGGGCTTAAGAACACCGGGGAGCTGTTTTTT. Amino acids: CATRGLKNTGELFF.

This clonotype appeared many times. The rearrangement uses TRBV6-6 and TRBJ1-1; D may be TRBD1 (5 bases). This CDR3 comprises 16 residues. Germline V gene data show CDR1 as MNHNY and CDR2 as SVGAGI (reference sequence). V gave up 2 bases and J gave up 1 base, with 14 bases separating them. In nucleotides, the CDR3 is TGTGCCAGCAGTTACCAACGGGGGAAGGGGAACACTGAAGCTTTCTTT. Its protein product is CASSYQRGKGNTEAFF.

J is TRBJ1-5 and V is TRBV28; 7 positions match TRBD1. The CDR3 is 14 amino acids. Germline V gives CDR1 MDHEN, CDR2 SYDVKM. V lost 5 bases and J lost 5; bases outside the gene matches: 6. CDR3 coding DNA: TGTGCCAGCAGTCCGGCAGGGGGGTATCAGCCCCAGCATTTT. Its protein product is CASSPAGGYQPQHF.

There are many counts of this clonotype. The chain uses TRBV5-1 and TRBJ2-5; D is ambiguous. V dropped 7 bases and J dropped 5 bases, with 12 bases sitting between them. Germline V gene sequence: CDR1 SGHRS, CDR2 YFSETQ. The CDR3 spans 12 residues. The CDR3 spells CASFREWETQYF. The CDR3 nucleotides read TGCGCCAGCTTCCGCGAGTGGGAGACCCAGTACTTC.

The CDR3 sequence: CATSGGRGYTF. Written as DNA, the CDR3 is TGTGCCACTTCAGGGGGCCGGGGCTACACCTTC. The V call is TRBV7-8, the J call TRBJ1-2, with TRBD1 matching 8 bases. CDR1 is SGHVS and CDR2 is FQNEAQ in the germline V gene. The CDR3 covers 11 residues. J lost 8 bases, V lost 10 bases, and 6 bases had no gene match.

Many counts were recorded for this clonotype. This CDR3 is CASSVGQGYEQYF. CDR3 nucleotides: TGTGCCAGCAGTGTTGGACAGGGCTACGAGCAGTACTTC. V usage is TRBV25-1 and J usage is TRBJ2-7; TRBD1 agrees at 8 bases. This CDR3 is 13 amino acids long. The ends lost 4 bases at V and 3 bases at J; junction bases unmatched: 2. CDR1 MGHDK and CDR2 SYGVNS come from the germline V gene.

This clonotype was counted only a few times. This chain uses TRBV30 with TRBJ2-5; a weak D match, TRBD1 (6 bases). This CDR3 region has 13 residues. Germline CDR1 and CDR2: GTSNPN and SVGIG (reference sequence). Trimming left V 2 bases short and J 5 bases short, with 12 bases between. The CDR3 sequence: CAWSTGLGETQYF. As DNA, the CDR3 is TGTGCCTGGAGTACAGGGCTTGGGGAGACCCAGTACTTC.

This clonotype was recorded at least ten times. The chain carries TRBV6-5 and TRBJ2-7, with TRBD1 matching over 9 bases. The J segment lost 2 bases and the V segment lost 6 bases, leaving 5 bases of the junction unmatched. Germline V gives CDR1 MNHEY, CDR2 SVGAGI. This CDR3 has 14 residues. CDR3 nucleotides: TGTGCCAGCAGGACGGACAGGGGTACCTACGAGCAGTACTTC. This translates into CASRTDRGTYEQYF.

There are many counts of this clonotype. The chain has TRBV7-6 and TRBJ2-7, with a tentative D call TRBD1 (5 bases). Trimming took off 4 bases at V and 7 bases at J, with 20 bases between the two ends. This CDR3 comprises 15 residues. Germline V gene data show CDR1 as SGHVS and CDR2 as FNYEAQ. CDR3 region: CASSSSKGQGGEQYF. The CDR3 bases are TGTGCCAGCAGCTCTTCAAAAGGGCAGGGTGGTGAGCAGTACTTC.

This clonotype was seen a handful of times. The gene calls are TRBV20-1 and TRBJ1-1; D is unresolved. V was shortened by 6 bases and J by 0 bases, with 11 bases between the two germline ends. This CDR3 has 13 amino acids. CDR1 DFQATT and CDR2 SNEGSKA come from the germline V gene (reference sequence). CDR3 protein: CSAFLPLNTEAFF. CDR3 DNA: TGCAGTGCCTTCTTACCTCTGAACACTGAAGCTTTCTTT.

This chain uses TRBV10-3 with TRBJ1-1; D is ambiguous. Deletions cut 5 bases from V and 3 bases from J, with 19 bases between. Looked up from germline, CDR1 is ENHRY and CDR2 is SYGVKD. The CDR3 length is 16 residues. The CDR3 DNA follows: TGTGCCATCAGTTTTGGACCGCGGGCGGGGTACACTGAAGCTTTCTTT. It translates to CAISFGPRAGYTEAFF.